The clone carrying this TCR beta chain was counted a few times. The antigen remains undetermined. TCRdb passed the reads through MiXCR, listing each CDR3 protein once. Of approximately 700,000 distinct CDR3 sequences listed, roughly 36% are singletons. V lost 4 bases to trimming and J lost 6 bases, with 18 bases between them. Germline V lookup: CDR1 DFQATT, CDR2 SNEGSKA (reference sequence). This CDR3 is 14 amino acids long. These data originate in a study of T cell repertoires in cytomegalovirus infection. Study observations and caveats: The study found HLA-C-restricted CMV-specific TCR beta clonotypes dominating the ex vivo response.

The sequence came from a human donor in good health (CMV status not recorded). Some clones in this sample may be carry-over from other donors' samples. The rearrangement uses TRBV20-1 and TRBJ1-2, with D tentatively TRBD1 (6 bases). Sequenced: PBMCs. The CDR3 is CSAILEDRIHGYTF. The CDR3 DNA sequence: TGCAGTGCTATTTTGGAAGACAGGATACATGGCTACACCTTC.